The 32 T cell receptor beta chains presented below share a single source sample, sequenced in a study of CD8 T cells in ankylosing spondylitis. TCRdb reprocessed the 5' RACE reads with MiXCR, giving one entry per CDR3 protein. The table has tens of thousands of distinct CDR3 sequences, about 5.2% seen once. The sequenced sample was blood, either unsorted or a sorted T cell fraction (not recorded which). All receptors derive from a male donor with ankylosing spondylitis or in good health (not recorded which).

This clonotype was seen at least ten times. CDR3 protein: CSASGRDTYTGELFF. The CDR3 nucleotides are TGCAGTGCGAGCGGACGGGACACCTACACCGGGGAGCTGTTTTTT. J is TRBJ2-2 and V is TRBV20-1; D possibly corresponds to TRBD1 (6 bases). V was shortened by 6 bases and J by 3 bases, with 17 bases between the two germline ends. The CDR3 has 15 amino acids. From germline, CDR1 is DFQATT and CDR2 SNEGSKA (reference sequence).

This clonotype was found many times. The V call is TRBV5-1, the J call TRBJ1-6; unclear D gene. Germline-derived CDR1 and CDR2 are SGHRS and YFSETQ. CDR3 length: 20 amino acids. Trimming pared 0 bases from V and 8 bases from J, leaving 27 bases between. The CDR3 protein is CASSLEVVIYGPMRDSPLHF. The CDR3 DNA reads as TGCGCCAGCAGCTTGGAAGTTGTCATCTATGGGCCGATGAGAGATTCACCCCTCCACTTT.

In this sample, this clonotype turned up many times. The genes are TRBV12-3 or TRBV12-4 and TRBJ1-5, with unresolved D. This CDR3 comprises 14 residues. The V end lost 2 bases, the J end lost 4 bases, and 9 bases lay between the germline ends. The CDR3 region has the DNA TGTGCCAGCAGTTTATCGACGGGTAATCAGCCCCAGCATTTT. Protein: CASSLSTGNQPQHF.

Ten or more counts support this clonotype. The rearrangement joins TRBV2 to TRBJ1-2; D is undetermined. The germline gives CDR1 SNHLY, CDR2 FYNNEI. CDR3 length: 16 residues. V lost 8 bases and J lost 8, with 27 bases in between. The CDR3, as DNA: TGTGCCAGCCTCTGGAGGTCAAGGGTAGTAACCGAAGGCTACACCTTC. It translates to CASLWRSRVVTEGYTF.

This clonotype has a count of ten or more. The chain combines TRBV4-1 with TRBJ2-2; D unresolved. The length of the CDR3 is 16 residues. V shed 0 bases and J shed 4 bases, with 12 bases lying between them. Germline V CDR1 and CDR2: MGHRA, YSYEKL. The CDR3 DNA is TGCGCCAGCAGCCAAGATTCGGGCACGGGCACCGGGGAGCTGTTTTTT. This encodes CASSQDSGTGTGELFF.

This clonotype showed up many times. The chain recombines TRBV2 with TRBJ1-5, with a tentative D call TRBD1 (5 bases). Trimming removed 1 base at V and 6 bases at J, with 13 bases between. This CDR3 spans 15 amino acids. Germline loops: CDR1 SNHLY, CDR2 FYNNEI. This CDR3 reads CASSEEGQAGQPQHF. Written as DNA, the CDR3 is TGTGCCAGCAGTGAAGAGGGGCAGGCCGGTCAGCCCCAGCATTTT.

This clonotype was picked up many times. The gene calls are TRBV5-1 and TRBJ2-5; 9 bases are a match to TRBD1. Per germline, CDR1 SGHRS and CDR2 YFSETQ. Unmatched junction bases numbered 6, after V lost 7 bases and J lost 2 bases. The CDR3 contains 14 residues. The CDR3, as DNA: TGCGCCAGCGGACAGGGGAGCTCACAAGAGACCCAGTACTTC. Encoded protein: CASGQGSSQETQYF. Together with reference TRBV5-1 and TRBJ2-5, the CDR3 gives the full variable domain: KAGVTQTPRYLIKTRGQQVTLSCSPISGHRSVSWYQQTPGQGLQFLFEYFSETQRNKGNFPGRFSGRQFSNSRSEMNVSTLELGDSALYLCASGQGSSQETQYFGPGTRLLVL.

This clonotype came up many times. This chain uses TRBV10-3 with TRBJ2-5; no clear D gene. V was cut by 5 bases and J by 0 bases, with 4 bases left in between. This CDR3 region has 12 residues. Germline CDR1 ENHRY, CDR2 SYGVKD. This chain's CDR3 is CAISRNQETQYF. The CDR3, as DNA: TGTGCCATCAGTCGAAACCAAGAGACCCAGTACTTC.

This clonotype was seen ten or more times. This chain joins TRBV3-1 and TRBJ2-2, with 7 bases aligning to TRBD1. Germline CDR1 is LGHDT and CDR2 is YNNKEL (reference sequence). With 3 bases clipped from V and 3 bases from J, the junction kept 4 bases outside the gene matches. This CDR3 has 15 amino acids. CDR3 amino acids: CASSQGDRYTGELFF. The CDR3, as DNA: TGTGCCAGCAGCCAGGGGGACAGATACACCGGGGAGCTGTTTTTT.

Ten or more counts support this clonotype. The genes are TRBV5-1 and TRBJ2-2; 7 bases map to TRBD1. V was pared by 3 bases and J by 0 bases, with 2 bases of the junction left unmatched. CDR3 length equals 15 residues. CDR1 and CDR2 from the germline V gene are SGHRS and YFSETQ. CDR3 nucleotides: TGCGCCAGCAGCTGGGACAGCGCGAACACCGGGGAGCTGTTTTTT. Its translation: CASSWDSANTGELFF. The whole variable domain, remainder taken from reference TRBV5-1 and TRBJ2-2, is KAGVTQTPRYLIKTRGQQVTLSCSPISGHRSVSWYQQTPGQGLQFLFEYFSETQRNKGNFPGRFSGRQFSNSRSEMNVSTLELGDSALYLCASSWDSANTGELFFGEGSRLTVL.

With regard to this clonotype: Being one base from a much bigger clone, this may be a read error. The chain employs TRBV29-1 and TRBJ1-1, with TRBD1 matching over 8 bases. The CDR3 sequence is 11 residues long. Germline values: CDR1 SQVTM, CDR2 ANQGSEA. V trimming: 7 bases; J trimming: 5 bases; junction bases outside the gene matches: 3. CDR3 amino acids: CSGGQGTEAFF. The CDR3 DNA is TGCAGCGGCGGACAGGGAACTGAAGCTTTCTTT.

This clonotype was recorded many times. The chain links TRBV10-3 to TRBJ2-7; 16 nucleotides match TRBD2. CDR1 is ENHRY and CDR2 is SYGVKD in the germline V gene. The CDR3 covers 17 residues. J lost 5 bases, V lost 6 bases, and 10 bases had no gene match. The CDR3 loop is CAISVGTSGGVSDEQYF. Written as DNA, the CDR3 is TGTGCCATCAGCGTCGGGACTAGCGGGGGGGTAAGCGACGAGCAGTACTTC.

This clonotype was counted at least ten times. The chain recombines TRBV5-1 with TRBJ1-1; possible D gene TRBD1, 5 bases. CDR3 size: 14 residues. Germline lookup yields CDR1 SGHRS and CDR2 YFSETQ. V was clipped by 5 bases and J by 1 base, with 12 bases between them. The CDR3 spells CASRTQDGNTEAFF. CDR3 nucleotide sequence: TGCGCCAGCAGAACACAGGACGGGAACACTGAAGCTTTCTTT.

This clonotype has at least ten counts. The chain joins TRBV24-1 to TRBJ2-1, with 9 positions matching TRBD1. Germline V gives CDR1 KGHDR, CDR2 SFDVKD. This CDR3 has 16 residues. V lost 3 bases to trimming and J lost 3 bases; unmatched junction nucleotides: 5. DNA of the CDR3: TGTGCCACCAGTGATCCAGACAGGGGGAACTACAATGAGCAGTTCTTC. Translated, it gives CATSDPDRGNYNEQFF.

This clonotype was found many times. V usage is TRBV4-3 and J usage is TRBJ1-6; D remains ambiguous. Germline assignment: CDR1 LGHNA and CDR2 YSLEER. Trimming took off 8 bases at V and 8 bases at J, with 22 bases between the two ends. The CDR3 is 16 residues long. The DNA of the CDR3 is TGCGCCAGCGCCCTCAATCAGCAGCCGGGTGATTCACCCCTCCACTTT. Its translation: CASALNQQPGDSPLHF.

The table lists this clonotype with many counts. The rearrangement joins TRBV15 to TRBJ2-3; weak D call: TRBD2 (6 bases). The CDR3 runs 15 residues. From germline, CDR1 is LNHNV and CDR2 YYDKDF (reference sequence). V was pared by 0 bases and J by 4 bases, with 11 bases between. This chain's CDR3 is CATSRDGGDADTQYF. The CDR3 nucleotides are TGTGCCACCAGCAGAGATGGCGGGGACGCAGATACGCAGTATTTT.

This clonotype was counted between two and nine times. The chain is built from TRBV28 and TRBJ1-4, with D possibly matching TRBD1 (6 bases). The CDR3 is 17 residues long. Germline V lookup: CDR1 MDHEN, CDR2 SYDVKM. The V end lost 4 bases, the J end lost 8 bases, and 23 bases lay between the germline ends. The chain's CDR3 is CASSSRGGRTRGEKLFF. CDR3 DNA sequence: TGTGCCAGCAGTTCGAGGGGGGGGCGGACCCGGGGGGAAAAACTGTTTTTT.

This clonotype was seen many times. The J gene is TRBJ2-7, the V gene TRBV2; D might be TRBD1 or TRBD2, each matching 7 bases. The CDR3 is made up of 13 amino acids. Germline loops: CDR1 SNHLY, CDR2 FYNNEI. V dropped 7 bases and J dropped 3 bases, with 13 bases sitting between them. CDR3 amino acids: CASTSGGDYEQYF. CDR3 DNA sequence: TGTGCCAGCACTTCAGGGGGGGACTACGAGCAGTACTTC. The full variable domain, with the rest looked up from reference TRBV2 and TRBJ2-7, is EPEVTQTPSHQVTQMGQEVILRCVPISNHLYFYWYRQILGQKVEFLVSFYNNEISEKSEIFDDQFSVERPDGSNFTLKIRSTKLEDSAMYFCASTSGGDYEQYFGPGTRLTVT.

In its sample, this clonotype was seen many times. The gene calls are TRBV28 and TRBJ1-2; 7 nucleotides agree with TRBD1. Germline trimming cut 7 bases from V and 8 bases from J; bases unmatched to any gene: 13. CDR3 length: 14 amino acids. In germline, CDR1 is MDHEN, CDR2 SYDVKM. The CDR3 is CASKAGGNTEGYTF. In DNA form, the CDR3 reads TGTGCCAGCAAGGCAGGGGGAAATACCGAAGGCTACACCTTC.

At least ten counts were recorded for this clonotype. This chain links TRBV20-1 with TRBJ2-7, with 7 positions matching TRBD1. This CDR3 has 15 amino acids. CDR1 DFQATT and CDR2 SNEGSKA come from the germline V gene (reference sequence). V lost 3 bases and J lost 6; bases outside the gene matches: 14. The CDR3 region has the DNA TGCAGTGCTAGCCAGACCCCGGACAGGTCGTCCGAGCAGTACTTC. Amino acid sequence: CSASQTPDRSSEQYF.

This clonotype was observed at least ten times. For the CDR3, the DNA is TGCGCCAGCAGTGGTGCAAGCTCCTACAATGAGCAGTTCTTC. It yields the protein CASSGASSYNEQFF. The rearrangement links TRBV10-2 to TRBJ2-1; D remains unclear. This CDR3 contains 14 residues. V gave up 4 bases and J gave up 0 bases, with 7 bases separating them. Germline V CDR1 and CDR2: WSHSY, SAAADI.

This clonotype was seen at least ten times. The chain couples TRBV12-3 or TRBV12-4 to TRBJ2-1; 8 positions agree with TRBD2. The CDR3 has 14 residues. Trimming removed 6 bases from V and 10 bases from J; junction bases left unmatched: 11. The chain's CDR3 is CASRLQAGGGEQFF. The CDR3 region has the DNA TGTGCCAGCAGGCTCCAGGCGGGGGGCGGAGAGCAGTTCTTC.

This clonotype appeared many times. This sequence joins TRBV7-6 and TRBJ1-1; D is unclear. Germline CDR1 and CDR2: SGHVS and FNYEAQ. V lost 1 base, J lost 5 bases, and 11 bases lay in between. The CDR3 extends over 14 amino acids. The DNA of the CDR3 is TGTGCCAGCAGCTTAGGGGCCACGGGGACTGAAGCTTTCTTT. Its protein is CASSLGATGTEAFF.

This clonotype was recorded many times. This sequence joins TRBV5-1 and TRBJ2-7; the D gene is possibly TRBD1 (5 bases). The CDR3 has 13 residues. Trimming pared 2 bases from V and 6 bases from J, leaving 12 bases between. CDR1 is SGHRS and CDR2 is YFSETQ in the germline V gene. For the CDR3, the DNA is TGCGCCAGCAGCTTTAGCAGGGATGGCGAGCAGTACTTC. Amino acid sequence: CASSFSRDGEQYF.

This clonotype was detected ten times or more. The chain recombines TRBV2 with TRBJ2-3, with D perhaps matching TRBD2 (5 bases). Germline V gene sequence: CDR1 SNHLY, CDR2 FYNNEI. Deletions cut 6 bases from V and 5 bases from J, with 9 bases between. The CDR3 has 12 residues. CDR3 bases: TGTGCCAGCAGACTCGAGGGAGATACGCAGTATTTT. It is translated as CASRLEGDTQYF.

This clonotype was seen repeatedly, ten times or more. CDR3 bases: TGTGCCACCAGCAGAGATTTGACGGATACGCAGTATTTT. Translation gives CATSRDLTDTQYF. The chain recombines TRBV15 with TRBJ2-3; D gene ambiguous. Germline CDR1 reads LNHNV; CDR2 reads YYDKDF (reference sequence). This CDR3 contains 13 residues. The V end was cut by 0 bases, the J end by 6 bases, with 7 bases between.

About this clonotype: Relative to the germline gene, one junction end is altered; a read error may explain this. This chain uses TRBV7-3 with TRBJ2-1; D not resolved. Germline CDR1 and CDR2: SGHTA and FQGTGA. The CDR3 is 13 residues long. CDR3 in DNA: TGTGCCAGTAGCTTAGGCTGGGATGTTGGGCAGTTCTTC. Its translation: CASSLGWDVGQFF.

At least ten counts were recorded for this clonotype. V and J are TRBV5-1 and TRBJ2-3; D remains unclear. CDR3 size: 14 residues. Germline V gene sequence: CDR1 SGHRS, CDR2 YFSETQ. V was trimmed by 1 base and J by 5 bases, leaving 11 bases between them. CDR3 nucleotides: TGCGCCAGCAGCTTGAGTACAAACCAAGATACGCAGTATTTT. This sequence encodes CASSLSTNQDTQYF.

This clonotype was recorded at least ten times. This chain links TRBV4-1 with TRBJ1-6; 9 bases match TRBD1. The trim removed 2 bases at V and 5 bases at J, leaving 4 bases unmatched. The germline V gene has CDR1 MGHRA and CDR2 YSYEKL. The CDR3 has 16 amino acids. CDR3 in amino acids: CASSQRQGGNNSPLHF. DNA for the CDR3: TGCGCCAGCAGCCAAAGACAGGGGGGAAATAATTCACCCCTCCACTTT.

This clonotype has a count of ten or more. The chain links TRBV2 to TRBJ2-5, with unresolved D. The CDR3 is made up of 15 amino acids. Trimming shortened V by 2 bases and J by 1 base, and 11 bases separated the two germline ends. In germline, CDR1 is SNHLY, CDR2 FYNNEI. CDR3 protein: CASSETRQSQETQYF. The CDR3 DNA reads TGTGCCAGCAGTGAAACGAGACAATCCCAAGAGACCCAGTACTTC.

There are many counts of this clonotype. V gene TRBV24-1 combines with J gene TRBJ2-1, with 8 bases that match TRBD1. The ends lost 4 bases at V and 2 bases at J; junction bases unmatched: 6. There are 16 residues in the CDR3. From germline, CDR1 is KGHDR and CDR2 SFDVKD. The DNA of the CDR3 is TGTGCCACCAGTGACGCTCAGGGGGCTACCTACAATGAGCAGTTCTTC. It specifies CATSDAQGATYNEQFF.

This clonotype was counted at least ten times. The CDR3 DNA sequence: TGTGCCAGCAGCCAAGGGAACGGACAGAACACTGAAGCTTTCTTT. It encodes CASSQGNGQNTEAFF. This rearrangement joins TRBV3-1 to TRBJ1-1; D might be TRBD1 (5 bases). V was shortened by 1 base and J by 1 base, with 10 bases between the two germline ends. Looked up from germline, CDR1 is LGHDT and CDR2 is YNNKEL (reference sequence). There are 15 residues in the CDR3.